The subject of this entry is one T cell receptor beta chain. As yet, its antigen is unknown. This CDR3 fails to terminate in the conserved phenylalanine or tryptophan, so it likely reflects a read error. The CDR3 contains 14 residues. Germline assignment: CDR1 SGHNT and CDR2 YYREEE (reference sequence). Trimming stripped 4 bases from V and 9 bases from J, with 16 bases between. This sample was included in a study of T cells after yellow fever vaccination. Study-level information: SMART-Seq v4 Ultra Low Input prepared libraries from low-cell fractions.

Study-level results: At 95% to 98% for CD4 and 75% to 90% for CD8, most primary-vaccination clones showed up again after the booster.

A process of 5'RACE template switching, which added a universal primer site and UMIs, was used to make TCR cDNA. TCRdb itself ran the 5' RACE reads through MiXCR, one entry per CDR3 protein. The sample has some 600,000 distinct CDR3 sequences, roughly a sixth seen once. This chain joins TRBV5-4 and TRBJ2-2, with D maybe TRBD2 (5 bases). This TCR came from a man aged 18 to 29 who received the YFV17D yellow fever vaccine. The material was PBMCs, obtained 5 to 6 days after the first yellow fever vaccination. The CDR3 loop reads CASSLGILCWELFC. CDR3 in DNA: TGTGCCAGCAGCCTCGGGATCCTCTGCTGGGAGCTGTTTTGT.